This T cell receptor (beta chain) was retrieved from a study of blood T cells in healthy people across ages. It was with a sample-barcoded 5' primer and a J-beta primer mix that a second PCR of roughly 7 to 11 cycles was run. Every sample returned 3 million or more CDR3-containing paired-end reads. TCRdb recomputed calls from the 5' RACE reads with MiXCR, one row per CDR3 protein. The table lists almost 300,000 distinct CDR3 sequences, 27% of them singletons. In this sample, this clonotype turned up many times. Peripheral blood, roughly 9.3 milliliters per donor, was collected. The extraction recovered at least 5.5 micrograms of total RNA per sample. The CDR3 length is 12 residues. The V gene lost 5 bases and the J gene lost 7 bases, with 11 bases spanning the gap. In germline, CDR1 is MDHEN, CDR2 SYDVKM.

This sequence originates from a woman in her 70s in good health. This chain joins TRBV28 and TRBJ2-5; D is uncertain. Sequences were obtained from blood. CDR3 nucleotides: TGTGCCAGCAGTACTACCCCCAGGACCCAGTACTTC. It specifies CASSTTPRTQYF.